This entry lists 26 T cell receptor beta chains sequenced from one sample in a study of cytomegalovirus exposure and HLA in healthy donors. The PCR contained 60 Vbeta and 13 Jbeta primers. Some clones are missing from TCRdb's copy, which holds only in-frame ones; the method was immunoSEQ multiplex PCR. This sample has some 130,000 clones, with 63% found just once. The sample taken for sequencing was PBMCs. These receptors were obtained from a man in his forties or fifties in good health and CMV-seropositive.

In the case of this clone: The sample has other DNA sequences that encode this CDR3 too. The J gene is TRBJ2-3, the V gene TRBV5-4, with 12 bases lining up with TRBD2. With 4 bases clipped from V and 0 bases from J, the junction kept 9 bases outside the gene matches. CDR1 is SGHNT and CDR2 is YYREEE in the germline V gene (reference sequence). This CDR3 is built from 18 residues. The CDR3 DNA reads as TGTGCCAGCAGCCTGTCTAGCGGGGGGGCTTCTAGCACAGATACGCAGTATTTT. It yields the protein CASSLSSGGASSTDTQYF.

This clone appeared a few times. This sequence joins TRBV7-2 and TRBJ2-4, with TRBD2 matching 14 bases. The germline gives CDR1 SGHTA, CDR2 FQGNSA. Unmatched junction bases numbered 6, after V lost 5 bases and J lost 6 bases. The CDR3 sequence is 16 residues long. CDR3 nucleotides: TGTGCCAGCAGCCTCGGGACTAGCGGGAGTAGAAACATTCAGTACTTC. Its translation: CASSLGTSGSRNIQYF.

This clone has a handful of counts. CDR3 DNA: TGTGCCAGCAGCTTATTGGCGGGGGGGCTTGCAGATACGCAGTATTTT. This codes for CASSLLAGGLADTQYF. This sequence joins TRBV7-8 and TRBJ2-3; 9 nucleotides agree with TRBD2. V trimming: 2 bases; J trimming: 4 bases; junction bases outside the gene matches: 7. This CDR3 region has 16 residues. Germline CDR1 is SGHVS and CDR2 is FQNEAQ.

This clone was picked up a small number of times. The genes are TRBV18 and TRBJ1-1, with TRBD1 matching over 9 bases. The CDR3 runs 13 residues. Germline V gene data show CDR1 as KGHSH and CDR2 as LQKENI. The V and J ends lost 3 bases and 8 bases, in that order; junction bases with no gene match: 4. The CDR3 loop reads CASSPGTGYEAFF. The CDR3 DNA reads TGTGCCAGCTCACCGGGGACAGGGTACGAAGCTTTCTTT.

The chain links TRBV28 to TRBJ1-5, with a tentative D call TRBD1 (6 bases). This CDR3 is built from 13 residues. Germline values: CDR1 MDHEN, CDR2 SYDVKM. V gave up 3 bases and J gave up 10 bases, with 13 bases separating them. The CDR3 sequence is CASSFGQPRPQHF. The DNA of the CDR3 is TGTGCCAGCAGTTTCGGACAGCCACGTCCCCAGCATTTT.

V and J are TRBV5-1 and TRBJ2-7; 8 nucleotides agree with TRBD1. J gave up 3 bases and V 2 bases, and 10 bases lay outside the gene matches. There are 16 residues in the CDR3. Looked up from germline, CDR1 is SGHRS and CDR2 is YFSETQ. The DNA for the CDR3 is TGCGCCAGCAGCTTAGGGTTGGCAGGGGGCGGCTACGAGCAGTACTTC. Translating it yields CASSLGLAGGGYEQYF.

The V and J genes are TRBV6-1 and TRBJ1-4; 7 nucleotides match TRBD1. Germline V gene data show CDR1 as MNHNS and CDR2 as SASEGT. CDR3 length: 16 amino acids. After removal of 4 bases from V and 8 bases from J, the junction contained 13 bases not matched to a gene. The CDR3 coding sequence is TGTGCCAGCAGTGTGTCTGGGACAGTTTATCAGGAAAAACTGTTTTTT. This codes for CASSVSGTVYQEKLFF.

The chain has TRBV5-1 and TRBJ2-5, with a tentative D call TRBD1 (5 bases). The CDR3 has 14 residues. Germline V gives CDR1 SGHRS, CDR2 YFSETQ. V was trimmed by 4 bases and J by 2 bases, leaving 12 bases between them. CDR3 bases: TGCGCCAGCAGCGGACCACAGGTGCAAGAGACCCAGTACTTC. It is translated as CASSGPQVQETQYF. The entire variable domain, with the rest obtained from reference TRBV5-1 and TRBJ2-5, is as follows: KAGVTQTPRYLIKTRGQQVTLSCSPISGHRSVSWYQQTPGQGLQFLFEYFSETQRNKGNFPGRFSGRQFSNSRSEMNVSTLELGDSALYLCASSGPQVQETQYFGPGTRLLVL.

This chain connects TRBV27 to TRBJ1-1, with D possibly TRBD1 on 5 matching bases. The CDR3 has 15 residues. V was clipped by 0 bases and J by 3 bases, with 11 bases between them. Germline assignment: CDR1 MNHEY and CDR2 SMNVEV (reference sequence). This CDR3 reads CASSLSQGLYTEAFF. The CDR3 DNA sequence: TGTGCCAGCAGTTTATCGCAGGGTTTGTACACTGAAGCTTTCTTT.

The rearrangement joins TRBV25-1 to TRBJ1-1, with unresolved D. Germline CDR1 MGHDK, CDR2 SYGVNS. The CDR3 consists of 13 residues. Trimming pared 4 bases from V and 5 bases from J, leaving 11 bases between. The CDR3 here is CASSAEGWTEAFF. The CDR3 DNA is TGTGCCAGCAGTGCGGAGGGATGGACTGAAGCTTTCTTT.

The J gene is TRBJ2-3, the V gene TRBV28, with D maybe TRBD1 (8 bases). The CDR3 loop spans 17 amino acids. Germline CDR1 MDHEN, CDR2 SYDVKM. V lost 6 bases, J lost 4 bases, and 23 bases lay in between. CDR3 in amino acids: CASRDGQHRGGADTQYF. DNA for the CDR3: TGTGCCAGCAGAGATGGACAGCACAGGGGGGGCGCAGATACGCAGTATTTT.

This clone was picked up a small number of times. V is TRBV4-1 and J is TRBJ2-3; TRBD2 matches at 12 bases. CDR3 length: 17 amino acids. The germline CDR1 and CDR2 sequences are MGHRA and YSYEKL. V gave up 1 base and J gave up 3 bases; unmatched junction bases: 5. CDR3 sequence reads: CASSQGRLAGVTDTQYF. The CDR3 DNA follows: TGCGCCAGCAGCCAAGGGCGACTAGCGGGAGTGACAGATACGCAGTATTTT.

The gene calls are TRBV6-1 and TRBJ2-7, with TRBD2 matching over 9 bases. Germline assignment: CDR1 MNHNS and CDR2 SASEGT. The CDR3 is 14 residues long. The V segment lost 6 bases and the J segment 1 base; nucleotides outside the gene matches: 4. CDR3 amino acids: CASRTSGLSYEQYF. CDR3 nucleotides: TGTGCCAGCAGGACTAGCGGTCTTTCCTACGAGCAGTACTTC.

The chain combines TRBV19 with TRBJ1-6; 8 bases are shared with TRBD1. V was clipped by 4 bases and J by 7 bases; unmatched bases: 3. The CDR3 covers 14 residues. Germline values: CDR1 LNHDA, CDR2 SQIVND (reference sequence). The DNA of the CDR3 is TGTGCCAGTAGTAACCAGGGGGCGAATTCACCCCTCCACTTT. It is translated as CASSNQGANSPLHF.

The rearrangement uses TRBV5-4 and TRBJ2-5; 7 positions agree with TRBD2. This CDR3 has 16 residues. With V trimmed by 4 bases and J by 4 bases, 13 bases remained unmatched. CDR1 is SGHNT, CDR2 YYREEE, per germline (reference sequence). The CDR3 here is CASSPRGRDIGETQYF. In nucleotides, the CDR3 is TGTGCCAGCAGCCCCCGGGGGAGGGATATCGGAGAGACCCAGTACTTC.

The V and J genes are TRBV10-1 and TRBJ2-1, with TRBD2 matching 10 bases. The CDR3 has 15 amino acids. CDR1 and CDR2 from the germline V gene are WNHNN and SYGVQD (reference sequence). The junction had 9 bases not matched to a gene; V was cut back by 6 bases and J by 7 bases. CDR3 sequence reads: CASRTLAGVGNEQFF. The CDR3 region has the DNA TGCGCCAGCAGGACCCTAGCGGGGGTAGGGAATGAGCAGTTCTTC.

The chain links TRBV7-2 to TRBJ2-5; 7 bases match TRBD2. The J call may be mistaken, given a closer DNA end match to TRBJ2-7. Looked up from germline, CDR1 is SGHTA and CDR2 is FQGNSA. CDR3 length equals 14 residues. CDR3: CASSFSRERYEQYF. CDR3 nucleotides: TGTGCCAGCAGCTTTTCGCGGGAGAGGTACGAGCAGTACTTC.

This clone has more than one count but fewer than ten. This chain connects TRBV7-2 to TRBJ2-1; 14 positions agree with TRBD2. Germline V gives CDR1 SGHTA, CDR2 FQGNSA. The V segment lost 5 bases and the J segment 6 bases; nucleotides outside the gene matches: 6. This CDR3 is 16 amino acids long. Written as DNA, the CDR3 is TGTGCCAGCAGCGCCGGGACTAGCGGGAGTGGCAATGAGCAGTTCTTC. This translates into CASSAGTSGSGNEQFF.

This chain connects TRBV6-1 to TRBJ2-7; 8 bases map to TRBD1. There are 12 residues in the CDR3. V was clipped by 7 bases and J by 7 bases; unmatched bases: 6. Germline CDR1 MNHNS, CDR2 SASEGT. In nucleotides, the CDR3 is TGTGCCAGCACCAGGGGGCCACTGGAGCAGTACTTC. Amino acid sequence: CASTRGPLEQYF.

The rearrangement uses TRBV5-1 and TRBJ2-3, with 8 bases identical to TRBD1. Germline V gene sequence: CDR1 SGHRS, CDR2 YFSETQ. The CDR3 has 14 residues. V dropped 2 bases and J dropped 5; count of bases not matched to a gene: 4. The CDR3: CASSFGQGRDTQYF. The CDR3 DNA is TGCGCCAGCAGCTTTGGACAGGGACGAGATACGCAGTATTTT.

V gene TRBV5-1 combines with J gene TRBJ2-3, with 9 positions matching TRBD1. Germline V CDR1 and CDR2: SGHRS, YFSETQ. The CDR3 extends over 15 amino acids. The junction had 13 bases not matched to a gene; V was cut back by 8 bases and J by 6 bases. For the CDR3, the DNA is TGCGCCAGTGCCTCGGGACAGGGTGAATCCGATACGCAGTATTTT. Its protein is CASASGQGESDTQYF. Using reference TRBV5-1 and TRBJ2-3 for the parts outside the CDR3, the full variable domain is KAGVTQTPRYLIKTRGQQVTLSCSPISGHRSVSWYQQTPGQGLQFLFEYFSETQRNKGNFPGRFSGRQFSNSRSEMNVSTLELGDSALYLCASASGQGESDTQYFGPGTRLTVL.

J is TRBJ2-5 and V is TRBV5-1; D is unresolved. Trimming cost V 1 base and J 4 bases, with 2 bases left between them. The CDR3 totals 11 residues. The germline gives CDR1 SGHRS, CDR2 YFSETQ. CDR3 in DNA: TGCGCCAGCAGCTTGCGAGAGACCCAGTACTTC. Residues: CASSLRETQYF.

This clone has just one count. J is TRBJ1-2 and V is TRBV11-2; TRBD1 matches at 9 bases. This CDR3 contains 16 residues. Germline V CDR1 and CDR2: SGHAT, FQNNGV. V was pared by 0 bases and J by 8 bases, with 10 bases of the junction left unmatched. The CDR3: CASSLDPGQGGFGYTF. The CDR3 nucleotides read TGTGCCAGCAGCTTAGATCCGGGACAGGGAGGCTTCGGCTACACCTTC.

The V gene is TRBV21-1, the J gene TRBJ2-3; the listed D gene, TRBD2, was not tested against the DNA. TRBV21-1 counts as a pseudogene. The CDR3 has 15 residues. The CDR3 spells CASSKDHSGTDTQYF. CDR3 sequence (DNA): TGTGCCAGCAGCAAAGATCACAGCGGGACAGATACGCAGTATTTT.

The rearrangement joins TRBV6-6 to TRBJ2-7; 8 nucleotides line up with TRBD2. Germline CDR1 and CDR2: MNHNY and SVGAGI (reference sequence). The CDR3 has 13 residues. The ends lost 4 bases at V and 4 bases at J; junction bases unmatched: 3. Written as DNA, the CDR3 is TGTGCCAGCAGTTTCGCGGGGGGTTACGAGCAGTACTTC. This translates into CASSFAGGYEQYF.

The chain combines TRBV5-5 with TRBJ1-2; possible D gene TRBD1, 6 bases. CDR1 and CDR2 from the germline V gene are SGHKS and YYEKEE (reference sequence). The V end lost 1 base, the J end lost 3 bases, and 10 bases lay between the germline ends. The CDR3 is 14 residues long. The CDR3 DNA follows: TGTGCCAGCAGCTTGCAGGGGCAGGACTATGGCTACACCTTC. As protein: CASSLQGQDYGYTF.